This T cell receptor beta chain was identified in a study of immune evolution from preneoplasia to lung adenocarcinoma. As for the study in general: HLA loss of heterozygosity: about 7% AIS, roughly 15% MIA, approximately 31% ADC, none AAH. General study findings and limits: Normal lung had the highest top T cell clone frequencies. Compared with EGFR-mutant or double wild-type lesions, KRAS-mutant nodules were more clonal. Later-stage lesions appeared to have more T cells, more diversity, less clonality.

CDR1 SGHTS and CDR2 YDEGEE come from the germline V gene. J lost 7 bases, V lost 1 base, and 5 bases had no gene match. The CDR3 is 14 residues long. Worth noting for this clone: Its matching antigen is unknown.

The method was immunoSEQ multiplex PCR; TCRdb's version includes in-frame clones alone and lacks a portion of them. The top ten clones hold 2.5% to 3% of a sample with some 9,400 clones, 70% to 90% of them seen once. This TCR was recovered from a person aged 70 to 79 with lung adenocarcinoma. Sequences were obtained from FFPE lung adenocarcinoma in situ tissue. This chain uses TRBV5-8 with TRBJ1-2; 9 nucleotides match TRBD1. The CDR3 bases are TGTGCCAGCAGCTTGAGGACAGGGGCGGTTGGCTACACCTTC. Residues: CASSLRTGAVGYTF.